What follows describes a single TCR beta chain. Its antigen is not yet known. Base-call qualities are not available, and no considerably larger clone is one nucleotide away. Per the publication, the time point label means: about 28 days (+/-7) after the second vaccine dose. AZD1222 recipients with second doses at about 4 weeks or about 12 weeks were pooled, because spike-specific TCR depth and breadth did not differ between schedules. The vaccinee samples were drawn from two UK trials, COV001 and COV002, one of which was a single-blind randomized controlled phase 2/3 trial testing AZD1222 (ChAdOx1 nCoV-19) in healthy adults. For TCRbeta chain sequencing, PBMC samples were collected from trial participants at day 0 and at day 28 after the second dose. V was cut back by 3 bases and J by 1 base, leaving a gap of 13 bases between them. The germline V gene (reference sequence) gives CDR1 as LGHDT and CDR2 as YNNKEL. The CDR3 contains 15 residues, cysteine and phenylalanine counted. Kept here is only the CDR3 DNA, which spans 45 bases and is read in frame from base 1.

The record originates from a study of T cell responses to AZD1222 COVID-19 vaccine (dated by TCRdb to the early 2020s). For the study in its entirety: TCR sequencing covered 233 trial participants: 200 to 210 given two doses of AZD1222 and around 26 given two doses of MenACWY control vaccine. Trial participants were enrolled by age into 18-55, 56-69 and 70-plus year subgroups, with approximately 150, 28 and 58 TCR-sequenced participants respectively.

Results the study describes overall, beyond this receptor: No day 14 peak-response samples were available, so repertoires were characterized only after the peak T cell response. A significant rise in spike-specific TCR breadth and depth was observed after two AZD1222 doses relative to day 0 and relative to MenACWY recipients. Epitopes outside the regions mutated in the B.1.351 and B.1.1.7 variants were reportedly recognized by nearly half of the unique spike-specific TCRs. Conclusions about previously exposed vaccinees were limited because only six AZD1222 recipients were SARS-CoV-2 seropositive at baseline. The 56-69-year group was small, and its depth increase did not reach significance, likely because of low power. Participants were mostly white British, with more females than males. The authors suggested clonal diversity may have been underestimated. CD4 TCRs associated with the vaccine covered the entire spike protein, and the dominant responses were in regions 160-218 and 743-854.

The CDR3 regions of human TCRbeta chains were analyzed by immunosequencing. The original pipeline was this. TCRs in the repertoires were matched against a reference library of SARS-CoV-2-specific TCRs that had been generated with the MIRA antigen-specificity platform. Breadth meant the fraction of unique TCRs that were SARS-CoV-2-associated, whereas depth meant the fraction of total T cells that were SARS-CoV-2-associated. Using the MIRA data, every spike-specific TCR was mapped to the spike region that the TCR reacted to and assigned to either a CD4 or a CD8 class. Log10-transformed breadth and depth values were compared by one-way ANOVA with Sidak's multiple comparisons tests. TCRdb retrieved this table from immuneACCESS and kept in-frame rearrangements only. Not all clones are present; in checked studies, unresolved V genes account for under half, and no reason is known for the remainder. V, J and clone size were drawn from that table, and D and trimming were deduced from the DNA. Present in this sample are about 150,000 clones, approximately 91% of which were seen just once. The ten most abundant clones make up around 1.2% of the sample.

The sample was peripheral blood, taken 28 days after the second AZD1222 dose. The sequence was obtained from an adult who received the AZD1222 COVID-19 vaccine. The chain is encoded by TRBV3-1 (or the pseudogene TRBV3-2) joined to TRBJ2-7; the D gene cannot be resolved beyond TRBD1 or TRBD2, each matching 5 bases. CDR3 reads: CASSQPRDGSYEQYF. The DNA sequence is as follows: TGTGCCAGCAGCCAGCCCCGGGACGGGTCCTACGAGCAGTACTTC.